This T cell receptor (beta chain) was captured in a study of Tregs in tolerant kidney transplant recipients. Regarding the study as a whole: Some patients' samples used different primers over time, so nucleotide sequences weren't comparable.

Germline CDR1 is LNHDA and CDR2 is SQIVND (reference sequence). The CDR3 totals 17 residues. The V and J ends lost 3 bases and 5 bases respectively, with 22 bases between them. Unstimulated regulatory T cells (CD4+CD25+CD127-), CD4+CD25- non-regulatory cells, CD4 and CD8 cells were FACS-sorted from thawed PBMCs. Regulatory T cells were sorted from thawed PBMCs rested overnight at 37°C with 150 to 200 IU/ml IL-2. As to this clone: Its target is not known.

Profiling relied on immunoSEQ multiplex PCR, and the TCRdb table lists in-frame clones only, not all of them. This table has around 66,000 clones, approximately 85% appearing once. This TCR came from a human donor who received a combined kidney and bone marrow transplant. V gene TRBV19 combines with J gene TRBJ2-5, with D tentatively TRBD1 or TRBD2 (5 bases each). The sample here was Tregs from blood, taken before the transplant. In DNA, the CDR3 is TGTGCCAGTAGTATCACCGGGGCCGCACGGGCAAGGGAGACCCAGTACTTC. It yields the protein CASSITGAARARETQYF.